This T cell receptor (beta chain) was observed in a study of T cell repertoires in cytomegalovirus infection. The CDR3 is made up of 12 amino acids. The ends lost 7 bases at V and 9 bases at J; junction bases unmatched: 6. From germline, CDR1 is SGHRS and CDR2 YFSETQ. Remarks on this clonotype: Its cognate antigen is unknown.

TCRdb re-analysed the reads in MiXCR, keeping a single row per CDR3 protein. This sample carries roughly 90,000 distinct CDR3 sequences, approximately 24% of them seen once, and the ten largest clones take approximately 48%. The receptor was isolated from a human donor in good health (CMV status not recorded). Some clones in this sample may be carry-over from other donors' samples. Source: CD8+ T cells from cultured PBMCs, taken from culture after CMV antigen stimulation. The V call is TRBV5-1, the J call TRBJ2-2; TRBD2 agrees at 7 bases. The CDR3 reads CASASGFRELFF. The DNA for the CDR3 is TGCGCCAGCGCTAGCGGTTTCCGGGAGCTGTTTTTT. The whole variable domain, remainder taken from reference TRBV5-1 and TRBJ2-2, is KAGVTQTPRYLIKTRGQQVTLSCSPISGHRSVSWYQQTPGQGLQFLFEYFSETQRNKGNFPGRFSGRQFSNSRSEMNVSTLELGDSALYLCASASGFRELFFGEGSRLTVL.